This entry concerns a single TCR beta chain. Its target antigen remains unknown. The sample holds no much larger clone one base away, and base qualities are not on file. Participants in the prospective study were enrolled through a virtual design, were aged about 18 to 100 years, and lived in roughly 24 United States geographic areas. To assign participants to cohorts, the prospective study relied on clinical history that participants themselves reported in a screening survey and a study questionnaire. In the prospective study, whole blood, serum and a nasopharyngeal or oropharyngeal swab were collected from each participant by mobile phlebotomists. Participants in the prospective study had the option to provide additional blood draws and questionnaires over an approximately 2-month period. Before DNA extraction, prospective study blood samples were shipped either frozen or at room temperature. This record comes from a study of blood T cell repertoires in COVID-19 (dated by TCRdb to 2020 to 2021). General notes on the study: Samples from collaborators originated in the United States, Italy and Spain and spanned both the acute and convalescent phases of COVID-19. The prospective study material was composed of cDNA or gDNA derived from T cells, B-cell-depleted T cells, or PBMCs. The dataset comprised deeply sampled blood TCRbeta repertoires from subjects exposed to, actively infected with, or recovered from COVID-19. The repertoires were released in a freely available public database meant as a resource for research on the immune response to SARS-CoV-2. Samples came from the ongoing ImmuneRACE study (first 160 participants) plus 1,254 subjects from 6 global collaborators. The sample metadata nearly always contained a de-identified subject ID, COVID-19 status, age in years and sex. Where available, HLA class I and class II types were taken from metadata supplied by the sample provider and were not determined by assay-based typing. Study-wide findings and limitations: The quantity of clinical and demographic metadata differed by source and by participant and was supplied without curation.

TCRbeta CDR3 regions were amplified from genomic DNA using the immunoSEQ Assay, a bias-controlled multiplex PCR. The source study handled its data this way. Nucleated cell counts per sample were estimated from amplification of reference gene primers within the assay. To quantify the absolute abundance of each unique TCRbeta CDR3 rearrangement, sequence reads were collapsed and filtered. For each sample, productive Simpson clonality was calculated as the square root of Simpson's diversity index across productive rearrangements. TCRdb took over this immuneACCESS table, retaining in-frame rearrangements with V and J assigned. Such tables are incomplete; in checked studies, under half of the missing clones stem from an unresolved V gene, and the remainder is unexplained. That table supplies the V and J calls and clone size; D and trimming were determined from the DNA. In this sample the table shows around 200,000 clones, about 88% of which occur a single time. Around 2.3% of the sample rests with the top ten.

The germline V gene provides CDR1 SNHLY and CDR2 FYNNEI. The CDR3 numbers 16 residues from cysteine through phenylalanine. The retained sequence is limited to the CDR3, 48 bases, with the frame set at the first base. V lost 2 bases and J lost 8 bases; the stretch between them is 18 bases long. Sequencing was done on a sample of PBMCs or T cells enriched from blood (not recorded which). The chain was built from TRBV2 and TRBJ1-4, with the D gene not clear enough to name. The clonotype comes from a woman aged 40 to 49 with acute COVID-19. The bases are TGTGCCAGCAGTGAAATTGTCGGGGAAGAAAGGGAAAAACTGTTTTTT. This translates into CASSEIVGEEREKLFF.